The source of this TCR beta chain is a study of blood T cell repertoires in COVID-19. This CDR3 has 15 amino acids. Germline V gene sequence: CDR1 MNHEY, CDR2 SMNVEV (reference sequence). V was clipped by 3 bases and J by 5 bases, with 14 bases between them. The method was immunoSEQ multiplex PCR; TCRdb's version includes in-frame clones alone and lacks a portion of them. The data contain under 200,000 clones, approximately 80% of them singletons. The genes are TRBV27 and TRBJ1-5, with D possibly TRBD1 on 6 matching bases. Material for sequencing was peripheral blood. This clonotype was obtained from a human donor in a cohort sampled during active COVID-19. CDR3 nucleotide sequence: TGTGCCAGCAGTTTTACGGGGGGGGCTGATCAGCCCCAGCATTTT. Its protein is CASSFTGGADQPQHF.